The rows below give T cell receptor beta chains drawn from one sample of a study of blood T cell repertoires in COVID-19. Method: immunoSEQ multiplex PCR; TCRdb's copy keeps in-frame clones and lacks some. The sample contains 450,000 to 600,000 clones, 87% of which appear only once. Sample: PBMCs or T cells enriched from blood (not recorded which). These receptors were collected from a woman in her late teens or twenties who had recovered from COVID-19. Both conserved end residues are part of each CDR3. Fields, in order: J gene, D gene, V gene, clone size, CDR3 DNA, CDR3 protein. D genes are given only for firm matches. Size tells how often a clone was seen (once, few, many) or the class of an expanded clone, and some rows leave it out.

>TRBJ1-1|NA|TRBV5-5|NA
TGTGCCAGCAGCTTGGACGGAGGGTGGGAACGCCGGGGTGAAGCTTTCTTT
CASSLDGGWERRGEAFF
>TRBJ2-7|NA|TRBV28|NA
TGTGCCAGCACCCCAGGAGGGGGGGACGAGCAGTACTTC
CASTPGGGDEQYF
>TRBJ1-2|NA|TRBV5-1|NA
TGCGCCAGCAGCTTGGGGATCGGCAGGCCCTATGGCTACACCTTC
CASSLGIGRPYGYTF
>TRBJ2-7|TRBD1|TRBV29-1|NA
TGCAGCGTTGCAGAGGGCCCAGGGGGTTTCTACGAGCAGTACTTC
CSVAEGPGGFYEQYF
>TRBJ1-1|NA|TRBV7-9|NA
TGTGCCAGCAGCTTAGAACTAACGAACACTGAAGCTTTCTTT
CASSLELTNTEAFF
>TRBJ1-1|TRBD1|TRBV29-1|NA
TGCAGCGTTGAAGATGGGACAGGGAGCACCAAAGCTTTCTTT
CSVEDGTGSTKAFF
>TRBJ2-3|TRBD2|TRBV7-2|NA
TGTGCCAGCAGCCCCCGTGGGGGGGGCACAGATACGCAGTATTTT
CASSPRGGGTDTQYF
>TRBJ2-1|NA|TRBV5-5|NA
TGTGCCAGCAGCTCAATTGAGGGCTCCTACAATGAGCAGTTCTTC
CASSSIEGSYNEQFF
>TRBJ1-3|TRBD1|TRBV27|NA
TGTGCCAGCAGTCGACAGGGGATATCTGGAAACACCATATATTTT
CASSRQGISGNTIYF
>TRBJ2-5|NA|TRBV7-6|NA
TGTGCCAGCAGCTTAGTTGCCTCCCAGCAGGCCCAGTACTTC
CASSLVASQQAQYF
>TRBJ2-1|TRBD2|TRBV4-2|once
TGTGCCAGCAGCCAAGAAGGAGTAGCGGGGGGGAGTGAGCAGTTCTTC
CASSQEGVAGGSEQFF
>TRBJ1-1|NA|TRBV28|NA
TGTGCCAGCAGTTTAACAGACAGTATACTGAACACTGAAGCTTTCTTT
CASSLTDSILNTEAFF
>TRBJ1-2|TRBD1|TRBV19|NA
TGTGCCAGTTCCTTCCCGGGACAGGGGGAGAGGACCTTC
CASSFPGQGERTF
>TRBJ2-1|TRBD2|TRBV5-6|NA
TGTGCCAGCGGTTTAGGCGGGGGAGTGCAATACAATGAGCAGTTCTTC
CASGLGGGVQYNEQFF
>TRBJ1-5|NA|TRBV27|NA
TGTGCCAGCAGCCCTCGGGGGAGGGAGCGAGGGCCCCAGCATTTT
CASSPRGRERGPQHF
>TRBJ1-2|NA|TRBV30|NA
TGTGCCTGGGAGGGGGTTGGGGCGGTAGACTACACCTTC
CAWEGVGAVDYTF
>TRBJ1-5|NA|TRBV5-6|NA
TGTGCCAGCAGCTTGCGGACGGGACACCAGCATTTT
CASSLRTGHQHF
>TRBJ1-1|NA|TRBV5-1|few
TGCGCCAGCAGCTTGGGTTCGCGCGAGGGAAATGCTTTCTTT
CASSLGSREGNAFF
>TRBJ2-5|NA|TRBV5-8|NA
TGTGCCAGCAGCTTGGTCGGTCAGCGCCAAGAGACCCAGTACTTC
CASSLVGQRQETQYF
>TRBJ1-2|NA|TRBV7-9|NA
TGTGCCAGCAGCTTAGGAGGGCGTGGCTACACCTTC
CASSLGGRGYTF
>TRBJ2-2|NA|TRBV5-1|NA
TGCGCCAGCAGCTTGGCCGGGGGAGGGAACACCGGGGAGCTGTTTTTT
CASSLAGGGNTGELFF
>TRBJ2-2|NA|TRBV21-1|once
TGTGCCAGCAGCAAAGGGACAGCGCCCACCGGGGAGCTGTTTTTT
CASSKGTAPTGELFF
>TRBJ1-3|NA|TRBV28|NA
TGTGCCAGCAGCCCCCTCGAGGGCGGGGATGGAAACACCATATATTTT
CASSPLEGGDGNTIYF
>TRBJ1-2|NA|TRBV19|once
TGTGCCAGTAGGACTCCTCTCTTCTATGGCTACACCTTC
CASRTPLFYGYTF
>TRBJ1-1|NA|TRBV19|NA
TGTGCCAGTAGTATTATAAGGGGTTGGAACACTGAAGCTTTCTTT
CASSIIRGWNTEAFF
>TRBJ1-1|TRBD1|TRBV5-1|once
TGCGCCAGCAGTGACAGGGGAAACACTGAAGCTTTCTTT
CASSDRGNTEAFF
>TRBJ2-5|NA|TRBV5-8|NA
TGTGCCAGCGGGGCAGGGGGGGAGACCCAGTACTTC
CASGAGGETQYF
>TRBJ1-4|TRBD1|TRBV18|once
TGTGCCAGCTCAGCACCGCCGGGCAGGGGGGTAAACGAAAAACTGTTTTTT
CASSAPPGRGVNEKLFF
>TRBJ1-1|NA|TRBV15|NA
TGTGCCACCAGCAGGGGGGGTCTGAACACTGAAGCTTTCTTT
CATSRGGLNTEAFF
>TRBJ2-1|NA|TRBV29-1|NA
TGCAGCGTTGAAGGTTTTCCCGGGACTACAGGGTACAATGAGCAGTTCTTC
CSVEGFPGTTGYNEQFF
>TRBJ1-6|NA|TRBV10-1|once
TGCGCCAGCAGAAGAAACGGGAATTCACCCCTCCACTTT
CASRRNGNSPLHF
>TRBJ1-5|NA|TRBV7-2|NA
TGTGCCAGCAGCTTTGACAGTAGCAATCAGCCCCAGCATTTT
CASSFDSSNQPQHF
>TRBJ2-7|TRBD1|TRBV9|NA
TGTGCCAGCAGCGTAGATGGGACAGCAACCTACGAGCAGTACTTC
CASSVDGTATYEQYF